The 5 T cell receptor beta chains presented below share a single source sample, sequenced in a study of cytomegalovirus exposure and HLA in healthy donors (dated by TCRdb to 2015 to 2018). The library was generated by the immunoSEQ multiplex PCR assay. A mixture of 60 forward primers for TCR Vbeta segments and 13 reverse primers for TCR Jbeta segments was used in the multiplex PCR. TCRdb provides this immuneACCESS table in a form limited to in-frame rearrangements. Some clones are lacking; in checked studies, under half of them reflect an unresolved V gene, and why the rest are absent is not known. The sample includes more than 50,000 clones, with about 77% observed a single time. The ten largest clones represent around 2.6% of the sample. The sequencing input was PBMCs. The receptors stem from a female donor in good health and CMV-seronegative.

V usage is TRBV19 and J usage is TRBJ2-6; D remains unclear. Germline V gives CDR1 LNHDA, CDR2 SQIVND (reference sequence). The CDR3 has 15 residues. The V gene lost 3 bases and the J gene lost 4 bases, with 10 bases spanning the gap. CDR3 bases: TGTGCCAGTAGTATCTTCGGAGACGGGGCCAACGTCCTGACTTTC. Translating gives CASSIFGDGANVLTF.

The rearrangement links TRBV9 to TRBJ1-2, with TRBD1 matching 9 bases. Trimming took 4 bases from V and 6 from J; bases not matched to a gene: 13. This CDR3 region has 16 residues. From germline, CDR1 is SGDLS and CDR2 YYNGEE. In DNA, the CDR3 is TGTGCCAGCAGCTCAACTAACAGACGGACAGGGGATGGCTACACCTTC. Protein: CASSSTNRRTGDGYTF.

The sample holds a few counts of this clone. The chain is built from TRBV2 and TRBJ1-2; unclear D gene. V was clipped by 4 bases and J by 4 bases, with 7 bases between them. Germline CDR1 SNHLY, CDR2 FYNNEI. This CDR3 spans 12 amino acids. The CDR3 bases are TGTGCCAGCAGTGGACAAGCCTATGGCTACACCTTC. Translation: CASSGQAYGYTF.

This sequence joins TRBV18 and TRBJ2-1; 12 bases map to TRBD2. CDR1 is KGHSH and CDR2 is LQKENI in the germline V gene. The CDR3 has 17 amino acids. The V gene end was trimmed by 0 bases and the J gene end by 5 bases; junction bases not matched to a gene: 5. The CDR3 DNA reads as TGTGCCAGCTCACCACCGTCACTAGCGGGGGGAAACAATGAGCAGTTCTTC. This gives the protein CASSPPSLAGGNNEQFF.

CDR3 protein: CASSASPLERLQFF. In DNA, the CDR3 is TGTGCCAGCAGTGCCTCCCCTCTGGAGCGGTTGCAGTTCTTC. The chain employs TRBV6-4 and TRBJ2-1, with D perhaps TRBD2 (5 bases). Germline loops: CDR1 MRHNA, CDR2 SNTAGT. Deletions cut 4 bases from V and 12 bases from J, with 19 bases between. CDR3 length equals 14 residues.